This T cell receptor (beta chain) emerged from a study of cytomegalovirus exposure and HLA in healthy donors. The CDR3 extends over 15 amino acids. Germline CDR1 reads KGHSH; CDR2 reads LQKENI. Germline trimming cut 3 bases from V and 2 bases from J; bases unmatched to any gene: 5. The PCR employed 60 Vbeta primers together with 13 Jbeta primers. The table came from immunoSEQ multiplex PCR; TCRdb's copy has only in-frame clones and leaves some out. This sample has 76,000 or so clones, with around 73% found just once. This clone has only one observation. Source material: PBMCs. The V gene is TRBV18, the J gene TRBJ1-1; 8 nucleotides align to TRBD1. This TCR came from a woman aged 40-49 years in good health and CMV-seropositive. CDR3 in DNA: TGTGCCAGCTCACCCCGGACAGGGATAAACACTGAAGCTTTCTTT. Protein: CASSPRTGINTEAFF.